This T cell receptor beta chain appears in the sequencing data of a study of read filtering for tumor transcriptome and immune sequencing. The CDR3 loop spans 14 amino acids. V dropped 11 bases and J dropped 6 bases, with 20 bases sitting between them. The V gene's germline CDR1 is SGHTA and CDR2 FQGNSA. This library used about 360 ng RNA and molecular barcoded adaptors spanning alpha/delta and beta/gamma chains. One entry per CDR3 protein, called by TCRdb with MiXCR from the reads. The sample has tens of thousands of distinct CDR3 sequences, roughly 13% seen once. This clonotype was seen repeatedly, ten times or more.

The V and J genes are TRBV7-2 and TRBJ2-1, with TRBD2 as a possible D gene (5 bases). The sample comprised a population of CD138-negative cells sorted from bone marrow. The sequence derives from a donor aged 40 or older with multiple myeloma. The CDR3 DNA sequence: TGTGCCCTTGAGGGTAGCGACAAATTCAATGAGCAGTTCTTC. Its translation: CALEGSDKFNEQFF.